A selection of T cell receptor beta chains follows, all from one sample in a study of T-cell memory formation after mild COVID-19. TCRdb processed the 5' RACE reads anew with MiXCR; each CDR3 protein has one entry. The data contain 310,000 or so distinct CDR3 sequences, more than 15% of them singletons. Sequenced material: PBMCs or a T cell subset sorted from them (not recorded which). These receptors all come from a young man who had mild COVID-19 (a few samples of this study predate the infection). Cell type and time point are not known. Each CDR3 is given with its conserved first and last residue. A D gene is named only where the DNA matches it firmly. Rows give clone size only sometimes, using once, few, many, or a class for an expanded clone.

>many|TRBV7-3|TRBJ2-5|.
CASSLDYQETQYF
>.|TRBV4-3|TRBJ1-6|TRBD1
CASSQGQGYSPLHF
>many|TRBV29-1|TRBJ1-1|.
CSVQNTEAFF
>.|TRBV4-2|TRBJ2-7|TRBD2
CASSQAGGSSYEQYF
>.|TRBV12-3/TRBV12-4|TRBJ1-5|.
CASSTGTFWEPQHF
>.|TRBV6-1|TRBJ1-3|.
CASSEPVRAVGNTIYF
>.|TRBV7-2|TRBJ2-5|.
CASSLVFWGTNQETQYF
>.|TRBV6-2/TRBV6-3|TRBJ2-1|TRBD2
CASSSPAGDNEQFF
>few|TRBV14|TRBJ2-1|.
CASSPGPLGQFF
>.|TRBV3-1|TRBJ2-7|.
CASSPGPTSHEQYF
>few|TRBV12-3/TRBV12-4|TRBJ1-2|TRBD1
CASSFRQGGYTF
>once|TRBV20-1|TRBJ1-1|.
CSASGVRAFF
>.|TRBV6-6|TRBJ1-1|.
CASSYAPNTEAFF
>few|TRBV7-9|TRBJ2-1|.
CASSLDSSDEQFF
>few|TRBV7-3|TRBJ2-1|.
CASSDRLRGYNEQFF
>.|TRBV12-3/TRBV12-4|TRBJ1-1|.
CASRQRGASGTAFF
>many|TRBV24-1|TRBJ1-1|.
CATSQGEVTEAFF
>.|TRBV6-4|TRBJ1-4|.
CASRPGTDFGELFF
>.|TRBV5-1|TRBJ2-2|TRBD1
CASSLETGGDTGELFF
>.|TRBV5-8|TRBJ2-5|.
CASSLGTFQETQYF
>few|TRBV18|TRBJ2-7|.
CASSPGTYSYEQYF
>few|TRBV6-5|TRBJ1-3|.
CASSYGSDSSGNTIYF
>.|TRBV10-3|TRBJ2-5|TRBD1
CAIRGDRETQYF
>.|TRBV7-3|TRBJ2-2|.
CASSPQNTGELFF
>few|TRBV20-1|TRBJ2-7|TRBD2
CSARDEILLAGGWEQYF
>few|TRBV4-1|TRBJ2-7|TRBD1
CASSQVWGTGVRSYEQYF
>many|TRBV7-9|TRBJ2-5|TRBD2
CASSRGSGGETQYF
>few|TRBV5-1|TRBJ2-1|.
CASSLWVADEQFF
>.|TRBV27|TRBJ2-7|.
CASREDPTYEQYF
>few|TRBV10-3|TRBJ2-3|.
CAISDSGLQSTDTQYF
>few|TRBV5-1|TRBJ1-1|TRBD1
CASSFQGARTEAFF
>.|TRBV6-5|TRBJ2-5|.
CASSSKIRETQYF
>.|TRBV5-4|TRBJ2-7|TRBD2
CASSFYSSGEQYF
>many|TRBV7-2|TRBJ2-5|.
CASSPRGGGGYQETQYF
>many|TRBV18|TRBJ2-1|.
CASSPGQVNEQFF
>.|TRBV12-3/TRBV12-4|TRBJ1-5|.
CASSLIGRQPQHF
>.|TRBV5-1|TRBJ2-5|.
CASRLGQETQYF
>few|TRBV11-1|TRBJ2-4|.
CASSPDRSGIQYF
>.|TRBV9|TRBJ2-3|TRBD2
CASSVVPTSGGLLSLPDTQYF
>.|TRBV6-5|TRBJ1-1|.
CASTRLVPTGNTEAFF